This passage covers 16 T cell receptor beta chains from one sample sequenced in a study of T cell responses to AZD1222 COVID-19 vaccine. The data were produced by immunoSEQ multiplex PCR, yet TCRdb's version contains in-frame clones alone and is incomplete. Here the sample spans 82,000 or so clones, over 90% being singletons. The sequences come from peripheral blood, collected on day 0 of AZD1222 vaccination. These receptors were obtained from an adult in good health.

V is TRBV4-1 and J is TRBJ1-3; TRBD1 matches at 7 bases. Germline-derived CDR1 and CDR2 are MGHRA and YSYEKL. J lost 2 bases, V lost 2 bases, and 6 bases had no gene match. The CDR3 sequence is 16 residues long. CDR3 coding DNA: TGCGCCAGCAGCCAACCAGGGGGAAGCCCTGGAAACACCATATATTTT. Translated: CASSQPGGSPGNTIYF.

V and J are TRBV6-2 or TRBV6-3 and TRBJ1-5; no reliable D call. The germline V gene encodes CDR1 MNHEY and CDR2 SVGEGT. Trimming stripped 2 bases from V and 7 bases from J, with 15 bases between. The CDR3 sequence is 15 residues long. The CDR3 DNA reads as TGTGCCAGCAGTTACAAACGGGCGGGGAGCCAGCCCCAGCATTTT. Translating gives CASSYKRAGSQPQHF.

Only a few counts were recorded for this clone. Here the CDR3 reads CSVGKGAVGTEAFF. Here the CDR3 DNA reads TGCAGCGTTGGTAAGGGGGCGGTGGGGACTGAAGCTTTCTTT. The rearrangement uses TRBV29-1 and TRBJ1-1; 7 bases are shared with TRBD1. This CDR3 region has 14 residues. Germline V gives CDR1 SQVTM, CDR2 ANQGSEA. Trimming removed 4 bases from V and 5 bases from J; junction bases left unmatched: 10. Filled out from reference TRBV29-1 and TRBJ1-1, the complete variable domain reads SAVISQKPSRDICQRGTSLTIQCQVDSQVTMMFWYRQQPGQSLTLIATANQGSEATYESGFVIDKFPISRPNLTFSTLTVSNMSPEDSSIYLCSVGKGAVGTEAFFGQGTRLTVV.

The chain combines TRBV2 with TRBJ2-2; tentatively, D is TRBD1 or TRBD2 (5 bases each). The germline V gene encodes CDR1 SNHLY and CDR2 FYNNEI. Between the trimmed V and J ends, which lost 5 bases and 4 bases, there was a span of 8 bases. This CDR3 comprises 13 residues. The CDR3 loop reads CASSRGSTGELFF. Written as DNA, the CDR3 is TGTGCCAGCAGTCGGGGCTCCACCGGGGAGCTGTTTTTT.

This chain connects TRBV2 to TRBJ2-3; 8 bases fit TRBD1. The germline CDR1 and CDR2 sequences are SNHLY and FYNNEI. V lost 4 bases and J lost 1; bases outside the gene matches: 10. This CDR3 is built from 17 residues. The chain's CDR3 is CASSGITGGQGTDTQYF. In DNA, the CDR3 is TGTGCCAGCAGTGGAATAACAGGGGGGCAAGGCACAGATACGCAGTATTTT.

The chain joins TRBV15 to TRBJ1-2, with 8 bases that match TRBD1. Trimming at V came to 1 base and at J to 2 bases, leaving 6 bases not matched to a gene. The CDR3 has 16 residues. Germline CDR1 and CDR2: LNHNV and YYDKDF (reference sequence). In DNA, the CDR3 is TGTGCCACCAGCAGAGGCCGGGACAGGAGGAACTATGGCTACACCTTC. Its translation: CATSRGRDRRNYGYTF.

The V gene is TRBV7-2, the J gene TRBJ2-7; D ambiguous. The CDR3 extends over 13 amino acids. The V end was cut by 4 bases, the J end by 1 base, with 8 bases between. Per the germline V gene, CDR1 is SGHTA and CDR2 is FQGNSA. CDR3 residues: CASSSRVSYEQYF. As DNA, the CDR3 is TGTGCCAGCAGCTCCCGGGTGTCCTACGAGCAGTACTTC.

The chain carries TRBV6-5 and TRBJ2-3, with no clear D. V was pared by 2 bases and J by 8 bases, with 11 bases between. Germline V lookup: CDR1 MNHEY, CDR2 SVGAGI. The CDR3 has 13 residues. CDR3 DNA sequence: TGTGCCAGCAGTTACGACGAATCGGGTACGCAGTATTTT. It specifies CASSYDESGTQYF.

This clone appeared once. This rearrangement joins TRBV25-1 to TRBJ1-5; D might be TRBD1 (5 bases). With 3 bases removed from V and 2 bases from J, the gap between germline ends came to 8 bases. Looked up from germline, CDR1 is MGHDK and CDR2 is SYGVNS. The CDR3 totals 14 residues. The CDR3 nucleotides are TGTGCCAGCAGTGAGGGCAGGGGCAATCAGCCCCAGCATTTT. It yields the protein CASSEGRGNQPQHF. The full variable domain, completed using reference TRBV25-1 and TRBJ1-5, is EADIYQTPRYLVIGTGKKITLECSQTMGHDKMYWYQQDPGMELHLIHYSYGVNSTEKGDLSSESTVSRIRTEHFPLTLESARPSHTSQYLCASSEGRGNQPQHFGDGTRLSIL.

This clone showed up just once. This chain links TRBV2 with TRBJ2-1, with a weak D call TRBD1 (5 bases). CDR3 size: 16 residues. CDR1 is SNHLY and CDR2 is FYNNEI in the germline V gene. Trimming cost V 0 bases and J 6 bases, with 15 bases left between them. Written as DNA, the CDR3 is TGTGCCAGCAGTGAAGCAGGCAGGGTTACACTCAATGAGCAGTTCTTC. Amino acids: CASSEAGRVTLNEQFF.

The chain has TRBV5-4 and TRBJ1-3, with D unclear. Germline values: CDR1 SGHNT, CDR2 YYREEE (reference sequence). The CDR3 totals 18 residues. Trimming cost V 0 bases and J 0 bases, with 16 bases left between them. The CDR3 here is CASSLEAQAPISGNTIYF. CDR3 sequence (DNA): TGTGCCAGCAGCTTGGAGGCGCAGGCTCCCATCTCTGGAAACACCATATATTTT.

V and J are TRBV4-2 and TRBJ1-4, with 9 bases that match TRBD1. V shed 3 bases, J shed 7 bases, and the junction held 3 bases outside the gene matches. Germline-derived CDR1 and CDR2 are LGHNA and YNFKEQ. CDR3 length equals 14 residues. CDR3 coding DNA: TGTGCCAGCAGCCAGGGACAGGGTGGTGAAAAACTGTTTTTT. Its protein product is CASSQGQGGEKLFF.

This clone was counted only a few times. V gene TRBV6-5 combines with J gene TRBJ2-1; possible D gene TRBD2, 7 bases. Germline V lookup: CDR1 MNHEY, CDR2 SVGAGI. This CDR3 is 14 amino acids long. V was pared by 6 bases and J by 3 bases, with 12 bases between. Here the CDR3 reads CASRRGAIYNEQFF. CDR3 nucleotide sequence: TGTGCCAGCAGACGGGGGGCGATCTACAATGAGCAGTTCTTC.

The chain joins TRBV28 to TRBJ2-1; the D gene could be TRBD1 or TRBD2 (5 bases each). The ends were cut back, 7 bases at V and 15 bases at J, with 19 bases in the middle. CDR3 length equals 12 residues. CDR1 is MDHEN and CDR2 is SYDVKM in the germline V gene. The CDR3 coding sequence is TGTGCCAGCACCATTCGTGGGGGAACCTTGTTCTTC. Translated, it gives CASTIRGGTLFF.

The chain recombines TRBV5-6 with TRBJ1-1; 8 nucleotides agree with TRBD1. Germline V lookup: CDR1 SGHDT, CDR2 YYEEEE. This CDR3 contains 16 residues. Trimming removed 4 bases from V and 2 bases from J; junction bases left unmatched: 10. The CDR3 reads CASSRWSGTGNTEAFF. The CDR3 DNA follows: TGTGCCAGCAGCAGGTGGAGCGGGACAGGTAACACTGAAGCTTTCTTT.

J is TRBJ1-1 and V is TRBV20-1; TRBD1 matches at 7 bases. Germline-derived CDR1 and CDR2 are DFQATT and SNEGSKA (reference sequence). J was trimmed by 10 bases and V by 5 bases; bases with no gene match: 7. CDR3 length equals 11 residues. The CDR3, as DNA: TGCAGTGCTCCCGAAACAGGGGTAGCTTTCTTT. This encodes CSAPETGVAFF.